This TCR beta chain was found in a study of neurological immune-mediated disorders. Findings of the study overall: Phylogenetic grouping assigned the repertoires of 18 of 34 multiple sclerosis patients to a single cluster of related CDR3 sequences. This cluster may be a repertoire-level signature. No sharing of CDR3 amino acid sequences was observed among expanded clones across subjects, suggesting private repertoires in all groups. The greatest TCR clonal expansion occurred in HTLV-1-associated myelopathy and the least in multiple sclerosis, which fell below healthy controls.

One entry per CDR3 protein, called by TCRdb with MiXCR from the 5' RACE reads. The data show approximately 36,000 distinct CDR3 sequences, more than 3% seen once. Time point described: longitudinal time-point 1 (baseline). Preparation of the unsorted libraries drew on 2 million PBMCs stored at -80 C. Regarding this clonotype: The antigen is unknown.

Trimming at V came to 5 bases and at J to 8 bases, leaving 6 bases not matched to a gene. This CDR3 region has 14 residues. Germline lookup yields CDR1 SGHVS and CDR2 FQNEAQ. Sequenced sample: PBMCs. The rearrangement joins TRBV7-8 to TRBJ1-4, with 9 nucleotides matching TRBD1. The sequence derives from an older woman with multiple sclerosis. The CDR3 reads CASSRDRGREKLFF. The CDR3 DNA reads TGTGCCAGCAGCCGTGACAGGGGGAGGGAAAAACTGTTTTTT.